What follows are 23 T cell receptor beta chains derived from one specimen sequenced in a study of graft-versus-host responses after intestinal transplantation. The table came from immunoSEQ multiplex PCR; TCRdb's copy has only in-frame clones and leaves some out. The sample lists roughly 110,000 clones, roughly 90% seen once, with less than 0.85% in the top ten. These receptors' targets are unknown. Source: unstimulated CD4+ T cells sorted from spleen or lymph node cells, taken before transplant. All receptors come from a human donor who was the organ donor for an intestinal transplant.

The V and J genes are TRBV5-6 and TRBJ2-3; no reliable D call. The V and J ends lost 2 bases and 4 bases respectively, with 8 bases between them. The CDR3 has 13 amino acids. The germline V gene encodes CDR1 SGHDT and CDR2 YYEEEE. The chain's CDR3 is CASSFRHADTQYF. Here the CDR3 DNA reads TGTGCCAGCAGCTTCCGGCACGCAGATACGCAGTATTTT.

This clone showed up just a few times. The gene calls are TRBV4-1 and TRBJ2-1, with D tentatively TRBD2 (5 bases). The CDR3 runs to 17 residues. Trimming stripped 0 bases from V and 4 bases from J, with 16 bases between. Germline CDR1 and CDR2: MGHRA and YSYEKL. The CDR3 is CASSQDKTTQAYNEQFF. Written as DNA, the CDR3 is TGCGCCAGCAGCCAAGACAAGACTACCCAAGCTTACAATGAGCAGTTCTTC.

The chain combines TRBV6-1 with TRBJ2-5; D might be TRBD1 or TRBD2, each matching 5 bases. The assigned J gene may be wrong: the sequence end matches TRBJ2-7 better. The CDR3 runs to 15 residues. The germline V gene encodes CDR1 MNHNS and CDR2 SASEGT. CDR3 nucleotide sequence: TGTGCCAGCAGTGAGTCGAGGGGCGCATCCTACGAGCAGTACTTC. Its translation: CASSESRGASYEQYF.

The CDR3 region is CASSVGDHKNIQYF. The CDR3 DNA is TGTGCCAGCAGCGTAGGGGATCATAAAAACATTCAGTACTTC. J is TRBJ2-4 and V is TRBV9; D call uncertain. The CDR3 covers 14 residues. Germline V gives CDR1 SGDLS, CDR2 YYNGEE. Between the trimmed V and J ends, which lost 0 bases and 4 bases, there was a span of 8 bases. Full variable domain (remainder filled in from reference TRBV9 and TRBJ2-4): DSGVTQTPKHLITATGQRVTLRCSPRSGDLSVYWYQQSLDQGLQFLIQYYNGEERAKGNILERFSAQQFPDLHSELNLSSLELGDSALYFCASSVGDHKNIQYFGAGTRLSVL.

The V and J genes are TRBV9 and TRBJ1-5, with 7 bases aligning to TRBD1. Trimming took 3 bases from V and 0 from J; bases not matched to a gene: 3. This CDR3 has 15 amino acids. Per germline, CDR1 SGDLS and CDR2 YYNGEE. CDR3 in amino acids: CASSGQGYSNQPQHF. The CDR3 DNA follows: TGTGCCAGCAGCGGACAGGGATATAGCAATCAGCCCCAGCATTTT.

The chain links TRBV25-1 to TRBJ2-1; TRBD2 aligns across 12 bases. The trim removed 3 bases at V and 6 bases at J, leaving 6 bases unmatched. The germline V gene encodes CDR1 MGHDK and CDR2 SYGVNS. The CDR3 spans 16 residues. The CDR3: CASSEETSGGTNEQFF. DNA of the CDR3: TGTGCCAGCAGTGAGGAAACTAGCGGGGGGACCAATGAGCAGTTCTTC.

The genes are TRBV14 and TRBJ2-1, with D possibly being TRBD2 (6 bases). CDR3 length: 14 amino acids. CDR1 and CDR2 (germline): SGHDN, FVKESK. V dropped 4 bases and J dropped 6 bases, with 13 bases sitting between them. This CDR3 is CASSPLTSPNEQFF. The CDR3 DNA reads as TGTGCCAGCAGCCCCCTGACTAGTCCCAATGAGCAGTTCTTC.

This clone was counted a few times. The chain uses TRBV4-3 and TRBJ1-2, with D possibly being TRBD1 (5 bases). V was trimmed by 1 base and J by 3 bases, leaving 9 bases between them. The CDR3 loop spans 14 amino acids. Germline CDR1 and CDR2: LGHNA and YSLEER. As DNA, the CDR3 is TGCGCCAGCAGCCAAGTGGAGGGGCACTATGGCTACACCTTC. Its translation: CASSQVEGHYGYTF.

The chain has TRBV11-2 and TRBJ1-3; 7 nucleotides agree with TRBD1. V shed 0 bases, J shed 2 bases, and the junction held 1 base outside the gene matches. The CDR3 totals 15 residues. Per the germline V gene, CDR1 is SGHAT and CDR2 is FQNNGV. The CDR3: CASSLDQGAGNTIYF. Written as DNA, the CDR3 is TGTGCCAGCAGCTTAGACCAGGGGGCTGGAAACACCATATATTTT.

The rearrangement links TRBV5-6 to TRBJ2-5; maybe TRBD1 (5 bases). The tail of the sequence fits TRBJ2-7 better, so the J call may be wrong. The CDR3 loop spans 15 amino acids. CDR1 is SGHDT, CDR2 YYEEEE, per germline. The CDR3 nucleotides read TGTGCCAGCAGCTGGTTTGCCGGCAGGGACTACGAGCAGTACTTC. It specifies CASSWFAGRDYEQYF.

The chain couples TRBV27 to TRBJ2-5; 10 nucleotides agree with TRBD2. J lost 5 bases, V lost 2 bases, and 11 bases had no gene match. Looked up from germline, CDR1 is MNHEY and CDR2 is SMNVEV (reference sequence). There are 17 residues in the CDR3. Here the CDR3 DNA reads TGTGCCAGCAGTTTACTGGTGGCTAGCGGGAGCCAGGAGACCCAGTACTTC. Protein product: CASSLLVASGSQETQYF.

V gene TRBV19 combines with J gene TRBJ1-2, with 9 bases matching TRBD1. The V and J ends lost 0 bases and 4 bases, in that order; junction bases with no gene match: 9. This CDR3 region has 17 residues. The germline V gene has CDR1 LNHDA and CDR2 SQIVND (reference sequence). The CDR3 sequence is CASSIDPWTGAGYGYTF. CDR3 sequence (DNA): TGTGCCAGTAGTATAGATCCTTGGACAGGGGCAGGCTATGGCTACACCTTC.

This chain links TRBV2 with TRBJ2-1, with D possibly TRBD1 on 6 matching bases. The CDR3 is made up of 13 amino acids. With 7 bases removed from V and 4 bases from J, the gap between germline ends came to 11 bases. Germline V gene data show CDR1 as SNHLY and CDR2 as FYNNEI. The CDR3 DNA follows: TGTGCCAGCACCCAGACAGGATACAATGAGCAGTTCTTC. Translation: CASTQTGYNEQFF.

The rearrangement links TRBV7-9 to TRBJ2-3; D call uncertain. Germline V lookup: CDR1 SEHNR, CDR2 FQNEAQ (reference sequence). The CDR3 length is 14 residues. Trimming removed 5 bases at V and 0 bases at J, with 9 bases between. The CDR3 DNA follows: TGTGCCAGCAGCCCTATGACTAGCACAGATACGCAGTATTTT. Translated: CASSPMTSTDTQYF.

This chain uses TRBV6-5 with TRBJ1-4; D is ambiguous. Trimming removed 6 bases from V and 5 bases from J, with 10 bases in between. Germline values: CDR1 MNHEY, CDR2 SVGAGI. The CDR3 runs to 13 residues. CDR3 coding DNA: TGTGCCAGCAGGCGACGGTCAAATGAAAAACTGTTTTTT. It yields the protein CASRRRSNEKLFF.

This CDR3 is CASSSLLAGLLQNEQFF. The CDR3 bases are TGTGCCAGCAGTTCCCTCCTAGCGGGCCTATTACAGAATGAGCAGTTCTTC. V is TRBV27 and J is TRBJ2-1; 8 bases agree with TRBD2. The germline gives CDR1 MNHEY, CDR2 SMNVEV (reference sequence). V was pared by 4 bases and J by 7 bases, with 15 bases of the junction left unmatched. CDR3 length: 17 amino acids.

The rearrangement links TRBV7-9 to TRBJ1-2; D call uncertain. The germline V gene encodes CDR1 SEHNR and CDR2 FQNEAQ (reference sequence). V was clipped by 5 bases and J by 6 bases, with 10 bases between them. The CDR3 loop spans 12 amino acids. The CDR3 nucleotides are TGTGCCAGCAGCCCCCGGGCGCATGGCTACACCTTC. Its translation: CASSPRAHGYTF.

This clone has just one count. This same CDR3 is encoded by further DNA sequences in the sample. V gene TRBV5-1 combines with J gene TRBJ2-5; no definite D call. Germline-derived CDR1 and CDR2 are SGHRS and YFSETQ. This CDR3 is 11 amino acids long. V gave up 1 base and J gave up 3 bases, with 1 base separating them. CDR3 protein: CASSLKETQYF. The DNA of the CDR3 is TGCGCCAGCAGCTTGAAAGAGACCCAGTACTTC.

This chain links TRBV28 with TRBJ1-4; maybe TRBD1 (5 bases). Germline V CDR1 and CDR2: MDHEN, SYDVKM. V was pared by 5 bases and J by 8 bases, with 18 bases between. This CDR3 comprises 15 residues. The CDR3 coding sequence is TGTGCCAGCAGTGCCCAGACTGGGGGAGGGGAAAAACTGTTTTTT. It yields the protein CASSAQTGGGEKLFF.

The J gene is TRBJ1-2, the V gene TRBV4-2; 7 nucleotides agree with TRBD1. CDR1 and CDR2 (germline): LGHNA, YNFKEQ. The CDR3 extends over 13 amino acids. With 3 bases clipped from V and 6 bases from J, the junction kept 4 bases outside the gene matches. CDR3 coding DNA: TGTGCCAGCAGCCAGTCTCAGGGGGATGGCTACACCTTC. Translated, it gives CASSQSQGDGYTF.

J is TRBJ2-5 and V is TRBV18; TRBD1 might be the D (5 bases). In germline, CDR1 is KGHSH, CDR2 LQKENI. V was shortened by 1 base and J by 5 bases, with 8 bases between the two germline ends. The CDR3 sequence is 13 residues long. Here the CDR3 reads CASSPRPGETQYF. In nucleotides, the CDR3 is TGTGCCAGCTCACCACGTCCAGGGGAGACCCAGTACTTC.

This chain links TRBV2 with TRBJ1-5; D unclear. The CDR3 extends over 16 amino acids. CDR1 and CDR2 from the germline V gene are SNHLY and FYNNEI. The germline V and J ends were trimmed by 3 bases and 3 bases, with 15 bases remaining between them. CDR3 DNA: TGTGCCAGCAGTGACCAAGGTGGGCAGGCCAATCAGCCCCAGCATTTT. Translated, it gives CASSDQGGQANQPQHF.

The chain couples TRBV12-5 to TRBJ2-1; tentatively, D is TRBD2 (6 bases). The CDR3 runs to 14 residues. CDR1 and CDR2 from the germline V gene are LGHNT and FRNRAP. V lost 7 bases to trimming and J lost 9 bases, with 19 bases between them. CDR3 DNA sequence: TGTGCTAGTGCCCCCTGGAGGGCCCATAGTGAGCAGTTCTTC. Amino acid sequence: CASAPWRAHSEQFF.